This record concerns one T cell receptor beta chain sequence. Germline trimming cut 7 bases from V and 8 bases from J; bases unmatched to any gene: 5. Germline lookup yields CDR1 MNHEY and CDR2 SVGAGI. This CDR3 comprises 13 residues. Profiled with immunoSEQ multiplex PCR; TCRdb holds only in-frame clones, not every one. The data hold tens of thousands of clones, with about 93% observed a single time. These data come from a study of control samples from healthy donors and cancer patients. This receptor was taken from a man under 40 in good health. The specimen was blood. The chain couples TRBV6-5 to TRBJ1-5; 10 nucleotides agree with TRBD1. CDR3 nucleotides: TGTGCCAGCACCGACAGGGGGCGGGAGCCCCAGCATTTT. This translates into CASTDRGREPQHF.